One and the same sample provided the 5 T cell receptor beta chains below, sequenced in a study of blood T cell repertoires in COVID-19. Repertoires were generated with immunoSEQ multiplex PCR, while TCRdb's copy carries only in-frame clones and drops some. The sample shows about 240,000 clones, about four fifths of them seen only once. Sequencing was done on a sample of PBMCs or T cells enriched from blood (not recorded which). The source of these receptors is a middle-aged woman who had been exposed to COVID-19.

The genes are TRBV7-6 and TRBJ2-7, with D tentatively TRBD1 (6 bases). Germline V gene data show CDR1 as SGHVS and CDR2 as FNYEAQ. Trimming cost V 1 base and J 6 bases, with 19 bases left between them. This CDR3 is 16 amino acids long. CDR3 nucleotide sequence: TGTGCCAGCAGCTTAGAGGGGGTCGTCATCCCCGGCGAGCAGTACTTC. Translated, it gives CASSLEGVVIPGEQYF.

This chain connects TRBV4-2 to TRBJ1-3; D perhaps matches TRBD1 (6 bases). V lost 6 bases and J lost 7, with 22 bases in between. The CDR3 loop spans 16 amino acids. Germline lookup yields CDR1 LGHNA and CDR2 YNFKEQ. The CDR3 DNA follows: TGTGCCAGCAGTCCTCCTAGGGGGGGGCGAATGAACACCATATATTTT. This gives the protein CASSPPRGGRMNTIYF.

For the CDR3, the DNA is TGTGCCAGCACCTCGGACAGCCGTAACACTGAAGCTTTCTTT. It specifies CASTSDSRNTEAFF. J is TRBJ1-1 and V is TRBV11-3, with D possibly being TRBD1 (6 bases). Per germline, CDR1 SGHNT and CDR2 YENEEA. CDR3 length: 14 residues. V gave up 7 bases and J gave up 2 bases, with 14 bases separating them.

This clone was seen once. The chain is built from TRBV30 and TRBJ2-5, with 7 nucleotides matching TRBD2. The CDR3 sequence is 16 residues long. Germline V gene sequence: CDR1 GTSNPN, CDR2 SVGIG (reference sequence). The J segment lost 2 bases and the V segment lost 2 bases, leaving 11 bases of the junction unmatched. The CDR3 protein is CAWSPPGREGQETQYF. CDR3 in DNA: TGTGCCTGGAGTCCTCCGGGCAGGGAGGGTCAAGAGACCCAGTACTTC.

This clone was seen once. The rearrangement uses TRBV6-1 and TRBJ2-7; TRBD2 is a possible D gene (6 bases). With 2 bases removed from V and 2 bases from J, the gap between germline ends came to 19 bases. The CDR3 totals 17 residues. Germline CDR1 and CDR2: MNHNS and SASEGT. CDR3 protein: CASSERRGIPLTYEQYF. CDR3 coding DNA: TGTGCCAGCAGTGAAAGGCGGGGAATCCCCCTAACCTACGAGCAGTACTTC.